This T cell receptor (beta chain) was recorded in a study of T cell responses to AZD1222 COVID-19 vaccine (dated by TCRdb to about 2021). At the level of the whole study: A total of about 230 trial participants underwent TCR sequencing, of whom 200 to 220 received two doses of AZD1222 and about 26 received two doses of the MenACWY control vaccine. Trial participants were enrolled by age into subgroups of 18-55, 56-69 and 70-plus years, and about 150, 27 and 61 TCR-sequenced participants, respectively, were included in these subgroups. The full study reports these points: The vaccine-associated CD4 TCRs covered the entire spike protein, and the dominant responses fell in regions 160-218 and 743-854. Participants were mostly white British and included more females than males, and it was suggested by the authors that clonal diversity may have been underestimated. A significant rise in spike-specific TCR breadth and depth was observed after two AZD1222 doses relative to day 0 and relative to MenACWY recipients. The 56-69-year group was small, and its depth increase did not reach significance, likely because of low power. Reportedly, almost half of the unique spike-specific TCRs recognized epitopes lying outside the regions that are mutated in the B.1.351 and B.1.1.7 variants. No day 14 peak-response samples were available, so repertoires were characterized only after the peak T cell response. Conclusions about previously exposed vaccinees are limited because only five to seven AZD1222 recipients were SARS-CoV-2 seropositive at baseline.

A remark on this clone: The clone's antigen remains unknown. One base away there is no much larger clone; base qualities are not given.

Read against the paper, the sample's time point label means: about 28 days (+/-7) after the second vaccine dose. AZD1222 recipients with second doses at about 4 weeks or about 12 weeks were pooled, because spike-specific TCR depth and breadth did not differ between schedules. Vaccinee samples were obtained from the UK trials COV001 and COV002, which included a single-blind randomized controlled phase 2/3 trial of AZD1222 (ChAdOx1 nCoV-19) in healthy adults. Trial participant PBMC samples were collected at day 0 and day 28 after the second dose for TCRbeta chain sequencing. The CDR3 regions of human TCRbeta chains were analyzed by immunosequencing. The study's processing was this. TCRs in the repertoires were compared against a reference library of SARS-CoV-2-specific TCRs that had been generated with the MIRA antigen-specificity platform. Breadth was defined as the fraction of unique TCRs that were SARS-CoV-2-associated. Depth was defined as the fraction of total T cells that were SARS-CoV-2-associated. Using the MIRA data, every spike-specific TCR was mapped to the spike region that the TCR reacted to and assigned to either a CD4 or a CD8 class. Log10-transformed breadth and depth values were compared by one-way ANOVA with Sidak's multiple comparisons tests. The clones in this table, taken by TCRdb from immuneACCESS, are in-frame only. Not every clone is retained; where verified, under half of the shortfall comes from an unresolved V gene, and the cause of the rest is unknown. For V, J and clone size, that table is used; D and trimming come from the DNA. The sample table holds over 20,000 clones, of which about 90% were seen once. Of the sample, 2.5% to 3% falls within the top ten clones.

This clonotype was sampled from an adult who received the AZD1222 COVID-19 vaccine. Sequencing used peripheral blood, obtained 28 days after the second AZD1222 dose.

The CDR3 reads as follows: CASSAGTVAYNEQFF. The base sequence is TGTGCCAGCAGCGCCGGGACAGTAGCCTACAATGAGCAGTTCTTC. The chain is assembled from TRBV5-4 and TRBJ2-1, and TRBD1 aligns with 7 junction nucleotides. The germline V gene (reference sequence) specifies SGHNT as CDR1 and YYREEE as CDR2. Trimming removed 4 bases from V and 2 bases from J; the gene matches leave 6 bases unexplained. The CDR3, cysteine through phenylalanine, is 15 amino acids long. Solely the CDR3 DNA is kept, with 45 bases framed from the first base.